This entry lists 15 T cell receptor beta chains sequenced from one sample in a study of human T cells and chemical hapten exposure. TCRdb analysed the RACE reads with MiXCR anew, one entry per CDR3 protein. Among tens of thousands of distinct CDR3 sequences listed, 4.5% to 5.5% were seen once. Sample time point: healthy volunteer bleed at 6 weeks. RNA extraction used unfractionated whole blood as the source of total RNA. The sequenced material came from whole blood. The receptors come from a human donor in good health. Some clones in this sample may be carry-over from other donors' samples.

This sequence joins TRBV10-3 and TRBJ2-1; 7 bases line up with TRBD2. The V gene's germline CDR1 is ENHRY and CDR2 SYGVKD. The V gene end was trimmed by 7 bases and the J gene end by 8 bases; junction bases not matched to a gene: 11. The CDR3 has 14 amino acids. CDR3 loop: CAIKTGLDVDEQFF. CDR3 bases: TGTGCCATCAAAACCGGACTAGATGTAGATGAGCAGTTCTTC.

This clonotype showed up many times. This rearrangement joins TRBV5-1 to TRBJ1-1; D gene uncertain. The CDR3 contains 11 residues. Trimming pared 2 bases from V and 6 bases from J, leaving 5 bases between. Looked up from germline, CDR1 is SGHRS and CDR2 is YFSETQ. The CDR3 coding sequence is TGCGCCAGCAGCTTTCGCGCTGAAGCTTTCTTT. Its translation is CASSFRAEAFF.

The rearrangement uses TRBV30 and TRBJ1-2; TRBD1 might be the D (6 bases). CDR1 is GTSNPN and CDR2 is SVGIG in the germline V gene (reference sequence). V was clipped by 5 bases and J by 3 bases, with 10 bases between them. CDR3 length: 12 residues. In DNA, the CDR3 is TGTGCCTGGCGAGGGGGAGACTATGGCTACACCTTC. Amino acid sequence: CAWRGGDYGYTF.

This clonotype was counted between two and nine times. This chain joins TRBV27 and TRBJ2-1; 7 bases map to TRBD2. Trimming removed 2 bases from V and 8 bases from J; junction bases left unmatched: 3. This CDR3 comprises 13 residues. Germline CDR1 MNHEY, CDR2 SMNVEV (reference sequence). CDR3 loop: CASSLGRAYEQFF. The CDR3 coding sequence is TGTGCCAGCAGTTTAGGGAGGGCCTATGAGCAGTTCTTC.

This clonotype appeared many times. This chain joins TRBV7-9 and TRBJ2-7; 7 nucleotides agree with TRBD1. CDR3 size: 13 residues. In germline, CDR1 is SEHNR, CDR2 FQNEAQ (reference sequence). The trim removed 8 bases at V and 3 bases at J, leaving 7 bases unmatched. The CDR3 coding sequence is TGTGCCAGCCACCGGGACAGCAGCTACGAGCAGTACTTC. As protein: CASHRDSSYEQYF.

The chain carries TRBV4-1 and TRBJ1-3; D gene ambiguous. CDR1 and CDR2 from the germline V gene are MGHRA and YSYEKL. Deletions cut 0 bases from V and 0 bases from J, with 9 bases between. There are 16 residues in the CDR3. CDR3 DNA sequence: TGCGCCAGCAGCCAAGAATCCCTCTTCTCTGGAAACACCATATATTTT. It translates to CASSQESLFSGNTIYF.

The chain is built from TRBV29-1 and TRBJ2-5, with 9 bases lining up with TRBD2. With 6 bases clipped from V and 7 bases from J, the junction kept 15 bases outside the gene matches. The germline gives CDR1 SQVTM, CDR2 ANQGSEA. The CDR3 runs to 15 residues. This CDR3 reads CSVDGSRGGSWTQYF. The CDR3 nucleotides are TGCAGCGTCGACGGGTCGCGGGGGGGCTCTTGGACCCAGTACTTC.

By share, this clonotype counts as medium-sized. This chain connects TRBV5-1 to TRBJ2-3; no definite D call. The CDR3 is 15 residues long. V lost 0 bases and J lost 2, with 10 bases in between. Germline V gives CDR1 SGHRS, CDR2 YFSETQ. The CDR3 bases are TGCGCCAGCAGCTTGGATTCAAAGACCACAGATACGCAGTATTTT. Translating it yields CASSLDSKTTDTQYF.

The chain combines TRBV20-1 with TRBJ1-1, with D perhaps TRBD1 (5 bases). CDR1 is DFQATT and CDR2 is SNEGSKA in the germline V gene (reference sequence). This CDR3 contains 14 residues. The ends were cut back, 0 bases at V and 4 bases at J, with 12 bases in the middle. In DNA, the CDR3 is TGCAGTGCTAGAGATTCTCAGGGATCCACTGAAGCTTTCTTT. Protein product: CSARDSQGSTEAFF.

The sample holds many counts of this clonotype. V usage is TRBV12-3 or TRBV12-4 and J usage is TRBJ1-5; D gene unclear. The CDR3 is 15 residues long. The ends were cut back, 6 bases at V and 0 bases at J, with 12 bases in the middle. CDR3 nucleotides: TGTGCCAGCAGCCCTATCCACGGTAGCAATCAGCCCCAGCATTTT. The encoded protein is CASSPIHGSNQPQHF.

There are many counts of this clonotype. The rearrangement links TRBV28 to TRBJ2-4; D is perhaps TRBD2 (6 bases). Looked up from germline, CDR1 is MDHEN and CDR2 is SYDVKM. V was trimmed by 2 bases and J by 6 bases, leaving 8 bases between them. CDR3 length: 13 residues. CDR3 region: CASSLVGGNIQYF. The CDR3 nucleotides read TGTGCCAGCAGTTTAGTCGGGGGAAACATTCAGTACTTC.

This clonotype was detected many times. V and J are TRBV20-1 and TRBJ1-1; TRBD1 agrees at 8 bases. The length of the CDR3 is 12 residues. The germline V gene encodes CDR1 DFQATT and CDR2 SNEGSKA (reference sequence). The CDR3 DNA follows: TGCAGCGGGACAGGACAACACACTGAAGCTTTCTTT. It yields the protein CSGTGQHTEAFF.

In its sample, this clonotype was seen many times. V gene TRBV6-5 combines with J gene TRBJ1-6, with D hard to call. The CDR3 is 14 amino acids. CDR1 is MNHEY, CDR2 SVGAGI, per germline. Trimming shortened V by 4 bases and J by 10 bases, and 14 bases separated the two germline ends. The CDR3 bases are TGTGCCAGCAGTTTTGGCCAGGAATGGTCACCCCTCCACTTT. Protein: CASSFGQEWSPLHF.

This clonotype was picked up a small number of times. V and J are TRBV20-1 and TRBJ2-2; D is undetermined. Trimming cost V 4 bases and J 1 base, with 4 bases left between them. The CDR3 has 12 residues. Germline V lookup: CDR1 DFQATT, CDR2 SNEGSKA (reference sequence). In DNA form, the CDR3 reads TGCAGTGCTATAGTGAACACCGGGGAGCTGTTTTTT. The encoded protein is CSAIVNTGELFF.

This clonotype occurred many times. The CDR3 nucleotides read TGTGCCAGCTCACCATCCCGGAAGGCCTATGGCTACACCTTC. As protein: CASSPSRKAYGYTF. The gene calls are TRBV18 and TRBJ1-2; D is unresolved. Germline CDR1 and CDR2: KGHSH and LQKENI. The CDR3 runs to 14 residues. Trimming removed 2 bases from V and 4 bases from J, with 11 bases in between. The full variable domain, in which reference TRBV18 and TRBJ1-2 provide the parts outside the CDR3, is NAGVMQNPRHLVRRRGQEARLRCSPMKGHSHVYWYRQLPEEGLKFMVYLQKENIIDESGMPKERFSAEFPKEGPSILRIQQVVRGDSAAYFCASSPSRKAYGYTFGSGTRLTVV.